Shown below are 23 T cell receptor beta chains from a single sample sequenced in a study of Ad26.COV2.S vaccination and SARS-CoV-2 variants. Repertoires were generated with immunoSEQ multiplex PCR, while TCRdb's copy carries only in-frame clones and drops some. Of over 400,000 clones in the sample, 92% were seen once. Treatment denoted: some 19 received Ad26.COV2.S at low or high dose, single or two shots; 5 received placebo; per-sample allocation not given. Vaccine and placebo recipients were sampled on day 63 after the first injection. The starting material was peripheral blood, obtained in a trial of Ad26.COV2.S vaccine versus placebo. These receptor sequences come from a person between 18 and 65 years old who received the Ad26.COV2.S COVID-19 vaccine or a placebo.

V gene TRBV15 combines with J gene TRBJ2-7, with 9 bases fitting TRBD2. V dropped 4 bases and J dropped 0; count of bases not matched to a gene: 4. The CDR3 is made up of 15 amino acids. Germline values: CDR1 LNHNV, CDR2 YYDKDF (reference sequence). Here the CDR3 DNA reads TGTGCCACCAGCAAGACGACTAGCGGCTCCTACGAGCAGTACTTC. Its protein product is CATSKTTSGSYEQYF.

The V gene is TRBV5-6, the J gene TRBJ2-5, with 7 nucleotides matching TRBD1. V shed 1 base, J shed 0 bases, and the junction held 3 bases outside the gene matches. CDR1 and CDR2 (germline): SGHDT, YYEEEE. The CDR3 is 15 amino acids. The CDR3 DNA is TGTGCCAGCAGCTTGTCCGGGACAGACCAAGAGACCCAGTACTTC. This codes for CASSLSGTDQETQYF.

The rearrangement joins TRBV6-6 to TRBJ2-7; 8 nucleotides align to TRBD1. Germline V gives CDR1 MNHNY, CDR2 SVGAGI (reference sequence). Unmatched junction bases numbered 5, after V lost 6 bases and J lost 4 bases. This CDR3 contains 13 residues. In nucleotides, the CDR3 is TGTGCCAGCAGACCAACAGGGGGATACGAGCAGTACTTC. Protein product: CASRPTGGYEQYF.

The chain couples TRBV28 to TRBJ2-3; 10 nucleotides agree with TRBD2. The trim removed 6 bases at V and 0 bases at J, leaving 15 bases unmatched. The CDR3 extends over 19 amino acids. Germline CDR1 MDHEN, CDR2 SYDVKM. The CDR3 here is CASSPTFGSGGLSTDTQYF. As DNA, the CDR3 is TGTGCCAGCAGCCCCACCTTTGGTAGCGGGGGGCTTAGCACAGATACGCAGTATTTT.

The chain carries TRBV15 and TRBJ1-1; no clear D. Germline V lookup: CDR1 LNHNV, CDR2 YYDKDF (reference sequence). V lost 0 bases to trimming and J lost 1 base, with 9 bases between them. The CDR3 contains 15 residues. The CDR3 DNA sequence: TGTGCCACCAGCAGAGACCCGTGGGGGAACACTGAAGCTTTCTTT. It is translated as CATSRDPWGNTEAFF. The entire variable domain, with the rest obtained from reference TRBV15 and TRBJ1-1, is as follows: DAMVIQNPRYQVTQFGKPVTLSCSQTLNHNVMYWYQQKSSQAPKLLFHYYDKDFNNEADTPDNFQSRRPNTSFCFLDIRSPGLGDTAMYLCATSRDPWGNTEAFFGQGTRLTVV.

The chain carries TRBV27 and TRBJ1-4, with 10 nucleotides matching TRBD1. Trimming at V came to 6 bases and at J to 5 bases, leaving 12 bases not matched to a gene. Germline V gene sequence: CDR1 MNHEY, CDR2 SMNVEV (reference sequence). The CDR3 extends over 17 amino acids. The CDR3 bases are TGTGCCAGCAGCCCCGACAGGGGGCCTCAACAGAATGAAAAACTGTTTTTT. This codes for CASSPDRGPQQNEKLFF.

The chain is built from TRBV6-2 or TRBV6-3 and TRBJ1-1, with D unclear. Germline loops: CDR1 MNHEY, CDR2 SVGEGT. V was shortened by 5 bases and J by 12 bases, with 16 bases between the two germline ends. This CDR3 is 12 amino acids long. The CDR3 reads CASSTRLVVTFF. Written as DNA, the CDR3 is TGTGCCAGCAGTACTAGACTGGTCGTAACTTTCTTT.

The chain uses TRBV5-1 and TRBJ1-4, with a weak D call TRBD1 (5 bases). The CDR3 is made up of 16 amino acids. V was shortened by 0 bases and J by 0 bases, with 9 bases between the two germline ends. Germline V gene sequence: CDR1 SGHRS, CDR2 YFSETQ. The CDR3 reads CASSLDRRATNEKLFF. Written as DNA, the CDR3 is TGCGCCAGCAGCTTGGACAGGCGTGCAACTAATGAAAAACTGTTTTTT.

The rearrangement links TRBV7-9 to TRBJ2-7, with D uncertain. Germline V gene sequence: CDR1 SEHNR, CDR2 FQNEAQ (reference sequence). This CDR3 is built from 18 residues. V lost 5 bases, J lost 3 bases, and 26 bases lay in between. The CDR3 nucleotides are TGTGCCAGCAGCAGCTTAGATATCACAGCTGACCTGAGCTACGAGCAGTACTTC. Translation gives CASSSLDITADLSYEQYF.

CDR3 coding DNA: TGTGCCAGTAGTTACGAGGGAACGGGGAATTCACCCCTCCACTTT. Encoded protein: CASSYEGTGNSPLHF. V is TRBV19 and J is TRBJ1-6; D is ambiguous. V was shortened by 5 bases and J by 7 bases, with 15 bases between the two germline ends. The CDR3 covers 15 residues. CDR1 and CDR2 (germline): LNHDA, SQIVND (reference sequence).

V usage is TRBV7-2 and J usage is TRBJ2-7; D call uncertain. Per germline, CDR1 SGHTA and CDR2 FQGNSA. V was shortened by 2 bases and J by 1 base, with 6 bases between the two germline ends. This CDR3 has 13 residues. The DNA of the CDR3 is TGTGCCAGCAGCTTAAGCGTGTCCTACGAGCAGTACTTC. Its protein is CASSLSVSYEQYF.

The chain joins TRBV13 to TRBJ2-7; 11 bases align to TRBD2. The V gene's germline CDR1 is PRHDT and CDR2 FYEKMQ (reference sequence). This CDR3 has 15 residues. V was clipped by 5 bases and J by 0 bases; unmatched bases: 3. The DNA for the CDR3 is TGTGCCAGCAGCGAGGGACTAGCGGCCTCCTACGAGCAGTACTTC. Its translation: CASSEGLAASYEQYF. The full variable domain, rest sourced from reference TRBV13 and TRBJ2-7, is AAGVIQSPRHLIKEKRETATLKCYPIPRHDTVYWYQQGPGQDPQFLISFYEKMQSDKGSIPDRFSAQQFSDYHSELNMSSLELGDSALYFCASSEGLAASYEQYFGPGTRLTVT.

The chain links TRBV6-2 or TRBV6-3 to TRBJ2-4, with 9 positions matching TRBD2. Germline V gene sequence: CDR1 MNHEY, CDR2 SVGEGT. CDR3 size: 16 residues. V lost 6 bases to trimming and J lost 0 bases; unmatched junction nucleotides: 6. DNA of the CDR3: TGTGCCAGCAGCCTTAGCGGGGGCCTAGCCAAAAACATTCAGTACTTC. This translates into CASSLSGGLAKNIQYF.

The chain combines TRBV4-3 with TRBJ1-1; 9 nucleotides line up with TRBD1. The V gene's germline CDR1 is LGHNA and CDR2 YSLEER. The junction had 7 bases not matched to a gene; V was cut back by 2 bases and J by 3 bases. The CDR3 contains 16 residues. The CDR3: CASSQPDRGRYTEAFF. The DNA of the CDR3 is TGCGCCAGCAGCCAACCAGACAGGGGGAGGTACACTGAAGCTTTCTTT.

This clone was observed once. V gene TRBV4-3 combines with J gene TRBJ2-5, with no clear D. V lost 0 bases and J lost 0, with 11 bases in between. The CDR3 contains 16 residues. Germline V CDR1 and CDR2: LGHNA, YSLEER. The CDR3 reads CASSQDVSGYQETQYF. In DNA form, the CDR3 reads TGCGCCAGCAGCCAAGACGTCTCCGGCTACCAAGAGACCCAGTACTTC.

CDR3 region: CASSHRTGDSNYGYTF. The DNA for the CDR3 is TGCGCCAGCAGCCACCGGACAGGAGATTCGAACTATGGCTACACCTTC. V usage is TRBV4-1 and J usage is TRBJ1-2, with 7 bases lining up with TRBD1. Germline V lookup: CDR1 MGHRA, CDR2 YSYEKL. The CDR3 totals 16 residues. J was trimmed by 2 bases and V by 3 bases; bases with no gene match: 9.

This rearrangement joins TRBV6-2 or TRBV6-3 to TRBJ1-6; D might be TRBD1 (5 bases). The V gene's germline CDR1 is MNHEY and CDR2 SVGEGT. V dropped 6 bases and J dropped 7 bases, with 19 bases sitting between them. The CDR3 has 16 residues. The CDR3 is CASSLGTTRGNSPLHF. The CDR3 DNA reads as TGTGCCAGCAGCCTAGGGACCACGAGAGGGAATTCACCCCTCCACTTT.

The chain carries TRBV18 and TRBJ2-7; 7 nucleotides match TRBD1. The V segment lost 2 bases and the J segment 7 bases; nucleotides outside the gene matches: 14. Per the germline V gene, CDR1 is KGHSH and CDR2 is LQKENI. This CDR3 region has 16 residues. DNA of the CDR3: TGTGCCAGCTCACCATTGTTAAGACAGGGCCTGGAAGAGCAGTACTTC. It yields the protein CASSPLLRQGLEEQYF. The full variable domain, with the rest looked up from reference TRBV18 and TRBJ2-7, is NAGVMQNPRHLVRRRGQEARLRCSPMKGHSHVYWYRQLPEEGLKFMVYLQKENIIDESGMPKERFSAEFPKEGPSILRIQQVVRGDSAAYFCASSPLLRQGLEEQYFGPGTRLTVT.

J is TRBJ2-5 and V is TRBV19; no reliable D call. The germline gives CDR1 LNHDA, CDR2 SQIVND (reference sequence). V lost 9 bases and J 2 bases, leaving 10 bases between the germline ends. The CDR3 has 12 residues. CDR3 in amino acids: CASSRPQETQYF. Here the CDR3 DNA reads TGTGCCAGCAGCCGGCCTCAAGAGACCCAGTACTTC.

This clone was seen once. The rearrangement links TRBV16 to TRBJ2-7; D is perhaps TRBD2 (6 bases). Germline assignment: CDR1 KGHSY and CDR2 FQNENV. The CDR3 runs to 14 residues. Trimming removed 0 bases from V and 5 bases from J, with 11 bases in between. CDR3 amino acids: CASSQSGRSDEQYF. The CDR3, as DNA: TGTGCCAGCAGCCAATCTGGGAGGTCGGACGAGCAGTACTTC. The complete variable domain, with remaining parts taken from reference TRBV16 and TRBJ2-7, reads GEEVAQTPKHLVRGEGQKAKLYCAPIKGHSYVFWYQQVLKNEFKFLISFQNENVFDETGMPKERFSAKCLPNSPCSLEIQATKLEDSAVYFCASSQSGRSDEQYFGPGTRLTVT.

The chain links TRBV7-2 to TRBJ1-1; D call uncertain. This CDR3 spans 13 amino acids. The germline V gene has CDR1 SGHTA and CDR2 FQGNSA. V lost 3 bases and J 4 bases, leaving 9 bases between the germline ends. The CDR3 here is CASSFRPRTEAFF. For the CDR3, the DNA is TGTGCCAGCAGCTTTCGTCCTCGCACTGAAGCTTTCTTT.

The chain recombines TRBV18 with TRBJ2-1; 14 bases are shared with TRBD2. With V trimmed by 3 bases and J by 4 bases, 5 bases remained unmatched. This CDR3 has 17 residues. Germline assignment: CDR1 KGHSH and CDR2 LQKENI. CDR3 in amino acids: CASSPLRTSGGYNEQFF. CDR3 bases: TGTGCCAGCTCACCCCTTCGGACTAGCGGGGGGTACAATGAGCAGTTCTTC.

This rearrangement joins TRBV3-1 (or the pseudogene TRBV3-2) to TRBJ2-7; the D gene is possibly TRBD2 (5 bases). The CDR3 length is 14 residues. V lost 6 bases and J lost 6, with 18 bases in between. The germline V gene has CDR1 LGHDT and CDR2 YNNKEL (reference sequence). The DNA of the CDR3 is TGTGCCAGCAGTCCAGAGACTATCAGTGGCGAGCAGTACTTC. Its translation: CASSPETISGEQYF.